One and the same sample provided the 32 T cell receptor beta chains below, sequenced in a study of memory CD4+ T cells and cytomegalovirus serostatus. This table comes from immunoSEQ multiplex PCR, and its TCRdb copy is limited to in-frame clones, with some not included. The sample records about 57,000 clones, over 75% being singletons. The sort gate was single viable CD3+CD4+CD8-CD45RO+ cells for memory CD4+ T cells. Specimen: memory CD4+ T cells from blood. These receptors were taken from an adult in good health and CMV-seronegative.

This clone was seen more than once but under ten times. This chain links TRBV7-9 with TRBJ2-5; D gene unclear. Germline CDR1 and CDR2: SEHNR and FQNEAQ (reference sequence). V lost 5 bases, J lost 5 bases, and 9 bases lay in between. The CDR3 sequence is 12 residues long. Here the CDR3 reads CASSEGYETQYF. The CDR3 nucleotides are TGTGCCAGCAGCGAAGGATATGAGACCCAGTACTTC.

The J gene is TRBJ1-5, the V gene TRBV19; D remains ambiguous. V lost 3 bases and J lost 9, with 12 bases in between. This CDR3 contains 13 residues. Germline V lookup: CDR1 LNHDA, CDR2 SQIVND (reference sequence). The chain's CDR3 is CASSMTVDVPQHF. The CDR3 DNA is TGTGCCAGTAGTATGACGGTCGATGTGCCCCAGCATTTT.

The chain couples TRBV19 to TRBJ2-3, with TRBD2 matching 10 bases. Trimming took 1 base from V and 4 from J; bases not matched to a gene: 5. The CDR3 extends over 16 amino acids. Germline V gives CDR1 LNHDA, CDR2 SQIVND (reference sequence). Here the CDR3 DNA reads TGTGCCAGTAGTATAGTGGCTAGCGGGGGATCAGATACGCAGTATTTT. The encoded protein is CASSIVASGGSDTQYF.

The rearrangement uses TRBV6-1 and TRBJ2-5; TRBD1 matches 8 bases. The junction had 7 bases not matched to a gene; V was cut back by 5 bases and J by 2 bases. The CDR3 is 15 amino acids. Germline-derived CDR1 and CDR2 are MNHNS and SASEGT. The CDR3 DNA follows: TGTGCCAGCAGTAGGACAGGGAATGGTCAAGAGACCCAGTACTTC. Translated: CASSRTGNGQETQYF.

The V gene is TRBV6-6, the J gene TRBJ1-5, with D possibly TRBD1 on 5 matching bases. The CDR3 contains 14 residues. V lost 6 bases and J 3 bases, leaving 12 bases between the germline ends. Germline CDR1 is MNHNY and CDR2 is SVGAGI (reference sequence). CDR3 sequence reads: CASSISTDNQPQHF. The DNA of the CDR3 is TGTGCCAGCAGCATCTCGACAGACAATCAGCCCCAGCATTTT.

The chain joins TRBV18 to TRBJ2-7, with D uncertain. Germline-derived CDR1 and CDR2 are KGHSH and LQKENI. V lost 3 bases, J lost 7 bases, and 10 bases lay in between. The CDR3 covers 12 residues. The CDR3 reads CASSPMLGEQYF. The DNA of the CDR3 is TGTGCCAGCTCACCCATGTTGGGGGAGCAGTACTTC.

This rearrangement joins TRBV6-5 to TRBJ2-3; D gene unclear. The CDR3 is 14 amino acids. The germline gives CDR1 MNHEY, CDR2 SVGAGI. The V end lost 0 bases, the J end lost 6 bases, and 10 bases lay between the germline ends. The CDR3 loop reads CASSYSTVTDTQYF. The CDR3 DNA sequence: TGTGCCAGCAGTTACTCAACAGTCACGGATACGCAGTATTTT.

This clone came up a few times. This chain uses TRBV19 with TRBJ1-2; perhaps TRBD1 as D (5 bases). V lost 3 bases to trimming and J lost 4 bases, with 12 bases between them. CDR3 length: 14 residues. From germline, CDR1 is LNHDA and CDR2 SQIVND (reference sequence). The CDR3 region is CASSMDTRPYGYTF. CDR3 DNA: TGTGCCAGTAGTATGGACACTCGGCCCTATGGCTACACCTTC.

The CDR3 nucleotides are TGTGCCAGCAGCTTGGGCCCCGTGGGGTACGAGCAGTACTTC. Its protein is CASSLGPVGYEQYF. The chain employs TRBV27 and TRBJ2-5; no firm D call. With the DNA end fitting TRBJ2-7 better, the J assignment may be wrong. The CDR3 loop spans 14 amino acids. Germline CDR1 reads MNHEY; CDR2 reads SMNVEV (reference sequence).

This chain joins TRBV5-1 and TRBJ1-2; D might be TRBD1 (6 bases). The CDR3 loop spans 14 amino acids. CDR1 is SGHRS, CDR2 YFSETQ, per germline. The germline V and J ends were trimmed by 3 bases and 0 bases, with 9 bases remaining between them. CDR3 DNA sequence: TGCGCCAGCAGCTCTGGACAGTCTAACTATGGCTACACCTTC. Residues: CASSSGQSNYGYTF. Full variable domain (outside the CDR3, taken from reference TRBV5-1 and TRBJ1-2): KAGVTQTPRYLIKTRGQQVTLSCSPISGHRSVSWYQQTPGQGLQFLFEYFSETQRNKGNFPGRFSGRQFSNSRSEMNVSTLELGDSALYLCASSSGQSNYGYTFGSGTRLTVV.

The chain has TRBV9 and TRBJ2-3, with D perhaps matching TRBD2 (6 bases). Germline V gene sequence: CDR1 SGDLS, CDR2 YYNGEE. The V end was cut by 0 bases, the J end by 5 bases, with 19 bases between. The CDR3 is 17 residues long. DNA for the CDR3: TGTGCCAGCAGCGTAGAGATAGGCGGGGCCGGGATAGATACGCAGTATTTT. As protein: CASSVEIGGAGIDTQYF.

The J gene is TRBJ2-1, the V gene TRBV5-6; tentatively, D is TRBD2 (5 bases). The V end was cut by 5 bases, the J end by 7 bases, with 19 bases between. Germline V CDR1 and CDR2: SGHDT, YYEEEE. The CDR3 consists of 15 residues. The CDR3 nucleotides read TGTGCCAGCAGGGCGAGGGCAGGTGCATTAAATGAGCAGTTCTTC. It specifies CASRARAGALNEQFF.

This chain uses TRBV21-1 with TRBJ1-1; no DNA check was done on the table's D call, TRBD1. TRBV21-1 is noted as a pseudogene. This CDR3 spans 13 amino acids. The CDR3 nucleotides read TGTGCCAGCAGCAATTGGCAGAACACTGAAGCTTTCTTT. Amino acid sequence: CASSNWQNTEAFF.

The V gene is TRBV4-1, the J gene TRBJ2-7; 9 bases fit TRBD2. CDR1 and CDR2 from the germline V gene are MGHRA and YSYEKL. V trimming: 0 bases; J trimming: 6 bases; junction bases outside the gene matches: 12. This CDR3 is built from 17 residues. The CDR3, as DNA: TGCGCCAGCAGCCAAGATAGTAGGGTAGCGGGAGCAGTCGAGCAGTACTTC. Translated, it gives CASSQDSRVAGAVEQYF.

V is TRBV5-1 and J is TRBJ2-3; 9 nucleotides align to TRBD2. Germline V CDR1 and CDR2: SGHRS, YFSETQ. The CDR3 is made up of 16 amino acids. V gave up 3 bases and J gave up 5 bases; unmatched junction bases: 10. This chain's CDR3 is CASSYKNALAGDTQYF. CDR3 DNA: TGCGCCAGCAGCTACAAGAATGCACTAGCGGGAGATACGCAGTATTTT.

V is TRBV6-5 and J is TRBJ1-2, with unresolved D. The germline V gene has CDR1 MNHEY and CDR2 SVGAGI. The CDR3 totals 15 residues. V was cut by 0 bases and J by 2 bases, with 10 bases left in between. DNA of the CDR3: TGTGCCAGCAGTTACTCGATAGAGCGCAACTATGGCTACACCTTC. The encoded protein is CASSYSIERNYGYTF.

This sequence joins TRBV7-8 and TRBJ1-5, with TRBD1 as a possible D gene (5 bases). V was pared by 4 bases and J by 4 bases, with 14 bases between. The CDR3 extends over 15 amino acids. Germline CDR1 reads SGHVS; CDR2 reads FQNEAQ. The CDR3, as DNA: TGTGCCAGCAGCTCCCAGGGAGGGAGGAATCAGCCCCAGCATTTT. It translates to CASSSQGGRNQPQHF.

V usage is TRBV7-9 and J usage is TRBJ1-2; D is possibly TRBD1 (6 bases). The CDR3 is made up of 13 amino acids. CDR1 and CDR2 from the germline V gene are SEHNR and FQNEAQ (reference sequence). V shed 3 bases and J shed 4 bases, with 9 bases lying between them. The CDR3 DNA is TGTGCCAGCAGCTTTACAGGGTCCTATGGCTACACCTTC. The encoded protein is CASSFTGSYGYTF.

The chain links TRBV7-3 to TRBJ2-2, with 9 bases identical to TRBD2. V shed 2 bases and J 1 base; nucleotides not matched to a gene: 2. The CDR3 is 16 residues long. Looked up from germline, CDR1 is SGHTA and CDR2 is FQGTGA. CDR3 sequence reads: CASSLLAGENTGELFF. CDR3 nucleotides: TGTGCCAGCAGCTTATTAGCGGGAGAGAACACCGGGGAGCTGTTTTTT. Combining the CDR3 with reference TRBV7-3 and TRBJ2-2 gives the whole variable domain GAGVSQTPSNKVTEKGKYVELRCDPISGHTALYWYRQSLGQGPEFLIYFQGTGAADDSGLPNDRFFAVRPEGSVSTLKIQRTERGDSAVYLCASSLLAGENTGELFFGEGSRLTVL.

The CDR3 protein is CASSIDQGAVGYTF. In nucleotides, the CDR3 is TGTGCCAGTAGTATAGATCAGGGTGCGGTTGGCTACACCTTC. The gene calls are TRBV19 and TRBJ1-2, with a weak D call TRBD1 (5 bases). This CDR3 is 14 amino acids long. Trimming stripped 0 bases from V and 7 bases from J, with 12 bases between. The germline V gene has CDR1 LNHDA and CDR2 SQIVND (reference sequence).

The chain has TRBV29-1 and TRBJ1-1; D unclear. Germline-derived CDR1 and CDR2 are SQVTM and ANQGSEA. There are 13 residues in the CDR3. Trimming stripped 7 bases from V and 1 base from J, with 13 bases between. DNA for the CDR3: TGCAGCGCTCGATACAGCTCGAACACTGAAGCTTTCTTT. Translated: CSARYSSNTEAFF.

The genes are TRBV9 and TRBJ1-5; the D is unclear. V shed 0 bases and J shed 0 bases, with 1 base lying between them. CDR3 length: 13 amino acids. Germline CDR1 is SGDLS and CDR2 is YYNGEE. This CDR3 reads CASSVASNQPQHF. CDR3 DNA sequence: TGTGCCAGCAGCGTAGCTAGCAATCAGCCCCAGCATTTT.

There are a few counts of this clone. This sequence joins TRBV6-6 and TRBJ2-1, with D unresolved. This CDR3 spans 14 amino acids. Germline values: CDR1 MNHNY, CDR2 SVGAGI (reference sequence). V was pared by 7 bases and J by 7 bases, with 17 bases between. CDR3 sequence: CASTTGGTRNEQFF. The CDR3 coding sequence is TGTGCCAGCACTACGGGCGGCACCCGGAATGAGCAGTTCTTC.

The CDR3 protein is CASSEREGRNEQFF. In DNA, the CDR3 is TGCGCCAGCAGTGAGCGGGAGGGCCGAAATGAGCAGTTCTTC. The rearrangement joins TRBV5-1 to TRBJ2-1; 10 nucleotides line up with TRBD2. Germline V gene sequence: CDR1 SGHRS, CDR2 YFSETQ. With 5 bases clipped from V and 7 bases from J, the junction kept 6 bases outside the gene matches. CDR3 length: 14 amino acids.

This sequence joins TRBV29-1 and TRBJ2-3, with TRBD1 matching over 7 bases. The CDR3 is 12 residues long. Germline CDR1 is SQVTM and CDR2 is ANQGSEA. V was clipped by 4 bases and J by 5 bases; unmatched bases: 3. The CDR3 bases are TGCAGCGTTGGTTCAGGGGGAGATACGCAGTATTTT. Translated: CSVGSGGDTQYF.

This sequence joins TRBV6-1 and TRBJ1-5; D unresolved. The V gene lost 4 bases and the J gene lost 6 bases, with 19 bases spanning the gap. This CDR3 has 16 amino acids. Germline CDR1 MNHNS, CDR2 SASEGT. The chain's CDR3 is CASSAQVQAPGQPQHF. Written as DNA, the CDR3 is TGTGCCAGCAGTGCCCAAGTGCAGGCGCCGGGTCAGCCCCAGCATTTT.

The chain recombines TRBV19 with TRBJ2-2, with D perhaps assigned TRBD1 or TRBD2 (11 bases each). This CDR3 comprises 20 residues. Germline loops: CDR1 LNHDA, CDR2 SQIVND (reference sequence). With 5 bases removed from V and 6 bases from J, the gap between germline ends came to 31 bases. The CDR3 nucleotides read TGTGCCAGTAGTCCGCCCCGGACAGGGGGCTCTAGCGGGAGGTCCGGGGAGCTGTTTTTT. It specifies CASSPPRTGGSSGRSGELFF.

This chain joins TRBV2 and TRBJ1-1; D gene uncertain. V gave up 7 bases and J gave up 2 bases, with 11 bases separating them. CDR3 size: 13 residues. Germline V gene sequence: CDR1 SNHLY, CDR2 FYNNEI. The CDR3 protein is CASTQETNTEAFF. The CDR3, as DNA: TGTGCCAGCACCCAAGAAACAAACACTGAAGCTTTCTTT.

The chain links TRBV5-1 to TRBJ1-6, with no clear D. V was pared by 3 bases and J by 3 bases, with 10 bases between. The CDR3 loop spans 15 amino acids. Germline CDR1 and CDR2: SGHRS and YFSETQ. CDR3 sequence (DNA): TGCGCCAGCAGCTCAGACGGTTACTATAATTCACCCCTCCACTTT. It is translated as CASSSDGYYNSPLHF.

The V and J genes are TRBV18 and TRBJ1-6, with D unclear. Trimming left V 1 base short and J 5 bases short, with 3 bases between. This CDR3 has 13 amino acids. CDR1 is KGHSH, CDR2 LQKENI, per germline. CDR3 sequence reads: CASSPHDNSPLHF. In DNA, the CDR3 is TGTGCCAGCTCACCACACGATAATTCACCCCTCCACTTT.

The chain has TRBV7-8 and TRBJ2-1; 7 bases align to TRBD1. The CDR3 has 14 residues. In germline, CDR1 is SGHVS, CDR2 FQNEAQ. V shed 3 bases, J shed 6 bases, and the junction held 5 bases outside the gene matches. CDR3 nucleotides: TGTGCCAGCAGCTTTAGGGGGCTTGTCAATGAGCAGTTCTTC. Translation gives CASSFRGLVNEQFF.

V gene TRBV5-1 combines with J gene TRBJ2-5; 8 bases agree with TRBD2. Unmatched junction bases numbered 3, after V lost 1 base and J lost 4 bases. Germline V gene sequence: CDR1 SGHRS, CDR2 YFSETQ. The CDR3 loop spans 14 amino acids. DNA for the CDR3: TGCGCCAGCAGCTTGACCGGGGGGGGAGAGACCCAGTACTTC. Translated, it gives CASSLTGGGETQYF.